This T cell receptor (beta chain) is drawn from a study of post-analysis software for immune sequencing data. Points from the study as a whole: Higher frequency in patients than in controls was seen for about 5 TRBV segments, with TRBV5-6, TRBV5-1 and TRBV20-1 among them. The F measure placed samples prepared in the same batch into strongly shared clusters.

There are 11 residues in the CDR3. The V end was cut by 3 bases, the J end by 2 bases, with 5 bases between. Germline V CDR1 and CDR2: DFQATT, SNEGSKA (reference sequence). Presence of unique molecular identifiers characterized the TCR beta cDNA libraries. The authors obtained roughly 550,000 cDNA molecules from around 1 to 9.1 million T cells. TCRdb analysed the PCR reads with MiXCR anew, one entry per CDR3 protein. The sample includes approximately 630,000 distinct CDR3 sequences, around 60% of them seen just once. Regarding this clonotype: The target antigen is unknown.

The source is a girl aged 2-10 years with multiple sclerosis. The chain couples TRBV20-1 to TRBJ2-7; no reliable D call. The sequenced sample was blood. CDR3 nucleotide sequence: TGCAGTGCTAGTATGGCCTACGAGCAGTACTTC. It codes for CSASMAYEQYF.